Listed below are T cell receptor beta chains from one sample, sequenced in a study of blood T cell repertoires in COVID-19. The table came from immunoSEQ multiplex PCR; TCRdb's copy has only in-frame clones and leaves some out. The sample consists of 250,000 to 350,000 clones, around 91% of them appearing once. The sequenced material came from PBMCs or T cells enriched from blood (not recorded which). The receptors originated from a young woman with acute COVID-19. CDR3s include the opening cysteine and the closing phenylalanine or tryptophan. D genes are given only for firm matches. The listing skips clone size in some rows; elsewhere it reads once, few, many or a size class.

CDR3 protein | CDR3 DNA | J gene | clone size | V gene | D gene
CASSLNSANYGYTF | TGCGCCAGCAGCTTGAACTCCGCTAACTATGGCTACACCTTC | TRBJ1-2 | . | TRBV5-1 | .
CASSSGVRGPYSGANVLTF | TGTGCCAGCAGCTCCGGGGTTAGGGGGCCCTACTCTGGGGCCAACGTCCTGACTTTC | TRBJ2-6 | . | TRBV11-2 | TRBD1
CASSTQGGRNEQYF | TGTGCCAGCAGCACTCAGGGGGGTAGGAACGAGCAGTACTTC | TRBJ2-7 | . | TRBV14 | .
CASSGTGGNIQYF | TGTGCCAGCAGTGGGACAGGGGGAAACATTCAGTACTTC | TRBJ2-4 | . | TRBV2 | TRBD1
CASRPWTGDYNEQFF | TGTGCCAGCAGACCCTGGACAGGGGATTACAATGAGCAGTTCTTC | TRBJ2-1 | . | TRBV6-5 | TRBD1
CASSPGVGYTF | TGTGCCAGCAGTCCAGGGGTCGGCTACACCTTC | TRBJ1-2 | . | TRBV12-3/TRBV12-4 | .
CASMGRGPYEQYF | TGTGCCAGCATGGGGCGAGGACCCTACGAGCAGTACTTC | TRBJ2-7 | . | TRBV28 | .
CASSPARRSLGTQYF | TGTGCCAGTAGTCCCGCCCGGCGGAGCTTAGGTACGCAGTATTTT | TRBJ2-3 | . | TRBV19 | .
CASSYTRFKPQHF | TGTGCCAGCAGTTATACGAGGTTCAAGCCCCAGCATTTT | TRBJ1-5 | . | TRBV28 | .
CASSLGSPGQGRVETQYF | TGTGCCAGCAGCTTAGGTAGCCCGGGACAGGGGAGGGTAGAGACCCAGTACTTC | TRBJ2-5 | once | TRBV7-3 | TRBD1
CASSGQGGRQPQHF | TGTGCCAGCAGCGGACAGGGGGGAAGACAGCCCCAGCATTTT | TRBJ1-5 | once | TRBV2 | TRBD1
CASSLSGRGRETQYF | TGTGCCAGCAGTTTATCTGGCAGGGGAAGAGAGACCCAGTACTTC | TRBJ2-5 | . | TRBV28 | .
CASSVDRGQSNYGYTF | TGCGCCAGCAGTGTAGACCGGGGACAGTCCAACTATGGCTACACCTTC | TRBJ1-2 | . | TRBV10-2 | TRBD1
CATSRTRQGEGGLHEQYF | TGTGCCACCAGCAGAACAAGACAGGGAGAGGGGGGTTTACACGAGCAGTACTTC | TRBJ2-7 | . | TRBV15 | .
CASRSRTDTQYF | TGTGCCAGCAGGAGTAGAACAGATACGCAGTATTTT | TRBJ2-3 | . | TRBV27 | .
CASSSIQGAGNTIYF | TGTGCCAGCAGCTCCATACAGGGAGCAGGAAACACCATATATTTT | TRBJ1-3 | . | TRBV11-2 | .
CAWSVTGGNQPQHF | TGTGCCTGGAGTGTGACAGGGGGCAATCAGCCCCAGCATTTT | TRBJ1-5 | . | TRBV30 | TRBD1
CASSQEGQGARSPLHF | TGTGCCAGCAGCCAGGAAGGACAGGGGGCAAGGTCACCCCTCCACTTT | TRBJ1-6 | . | TRBV3-1/TRBV3-2 | TRBD1
CASSSRRGNEQFF | TGTGCCAGCAGTTCTCGACGGGGCAATGAGCAGTTCTTC | TRBJ2-1 | . | TRBV27 | .
CASSPGTGGPRFNEKLFF | TGTGCCAGCAGCCCTGGGACAGGGGGACCTCGGTTTAATGAAAAACTGTTTTTT | TRBJ1-4 | once | TRBV28 | TRBD1
CASSLSQGISGANVLTF | TGTGCCAGCAGTTTATCGCAGGGGATCTCTGGGGCCAACGTCCTGACTTTC | TRBJ2-6 | . | TRBV28 | .
CASSPRGREGYEQFF | TGTGCCAGCAGCCCCAGAGGACGGGAGGGGTATGAGCAGTTCTTC | TRBJ2-1 | . | TRBV9 | TRBD2
CASRRSSGRLNTGELFF | TGTGCCAGCCGGAGGAGTAGCGGGAGGCTTAACACCGGGGAGCTGTTTTTT | TRBJ2-2 | few | TRBV11-2 | TRBD2
CASSLGGDYGYTF | TGTGCCAGCAGCTTAGGGGGCGACTATGGCTACACCTTC | TRBJ1-2 | . | TRBV7-3 | .
CASSLQGAGQPQHF | TGTGCCAGCAGTCTGCAGGGGGCGGGGCAGCCCCAGCATTTT | TRBJ1-5 | . | TRBV28 | TRBD1
CASSRDSFNQPQHF | TGTGCCAGCAGCCGGGACAGCTTCAATCAGCCCCAGCATTTT | TRBJ1-5 | . | TRBV2 | TRBD1
CASSPTGDRKGNTIYF | TGTGCCAGCAGTCCTACAGGGGATCGAAAAGGAAACACCATATATTTT | TRBJ1-3 | . | TRBV9 | TRBD1
CASSYRGNTEAFF | TGTGCCAGCAGCTATCGAGGGAACACTGAAGCTTTCTTT | TRBJ1-1 | . | TRBV9 | .
CASSWGTGDLLSYGYTF | TGCGCCAGCAGCTGGGGGACAGGGGACTTGTTAAGCTATGGCTACACCTTC | TRBJ1-2 | . | TRBV5-1 | TRBD1
CAWGKVSGTRNTGELFF | TGTGCCTGGGGAAAGGTGTCCGGGACTAGGAACACCGGGGAGCTGTTTTTT | TRBJ2-2 | few | TRBV30 | TRBD2
CASSSGQLYGYTF | TGTGCCAGCAGTTCAGGACAGCTCTATGGCTACACCTTC | TRBJ1-2 | . | TRBV28 | .
CASAPTLAGGPHEQFF | TGTGCCAGTGCACCGACCTTAGCGGGAGGGCCCCATGAGCAGTTCTTC | TRBJ2-1 | few | TRBV18 | TRBD2
CASSSQVGNTEAFF | TGTGCCAGCAGCTCACAGGTGGGGAACACTGAAGCTTTCTTT | TRBJ1-1 | once | TRBV9 | .
CATSDSGGGGNTIYF | TGTGCCACCAGTGACTCAGGGGGCGGTGGAAACACCATATATTTT | TRBJ1-3 | . | TRBV24-1 | TRBD1
CASRTTGSSGNTIYF | TGCGCCAGCAGAACCACAGGGTCCTCTGGAAACACCATATATTTT | TRBJ1-3 | . | TRBV5-1 | .
CASSFNRGRGTFEAFF | TGTGCCAGCAGTTTTAACAGGGGGCGAGGAACCTTTGAAGCTTTCTTT | TRBJ1-1 | . | TRBV6-2/TRBV6-3 | TRBD1
CASSPKTGTGDEQYF | TGTGCCAGCAGCCCGAAAACCGGGACAGGGGACGAGCAGTACTTC | TRBJ2-7 | . | TRBV4-2 | TRBD1
CASSEGFRRGEAYNEQFF | TGTGCCAGCAGTGAAGGATTTAGGCGAGGGGAGGCCTACAATGAGCAGTTCTTC | TRBJ2-1 | . | TRBV6-1 | .
CASREPLTGELFF | TGTGCCAGTAGGGAGCCCCTCACCGGGGAGCTGTTTTTT | TRBJ2-2 | . | TRBV19 | .
CASSLGGGSTYEQYF | TGCGCCAGCAGCTTGGGGGGAGGGAGTACCTACGAGCAGTACTTC | TRBJ2-7 | . | TRBV5-1 | TRBD2
CASSRGSGNTIYF | TGTGCCAGCAGCCGGGGGTCTGGAAACACCATATATTTT | TRBJ1-3 | . | TRBV9 | .
CASGLGQGAYTEAFF | TGTGCTAGTGGTTTGGGGCAGGGGGCTTACACTGAAGCTTTCTTT | TRBJ1-1 | . | TRBV12-5 | TRBD1
CASGRWEKLFF | TGTGCCAGCGGTCGGTGGGAAAAACTGTTTTTT | TRBJ1-4 | . | TRBV28 | .
CATSDFRGADGYTF | TGTGCCACCAGTGATTTTCGGGGGGCAGATGGCTACACCTTC | TRBJ1-2 | once | TRBV24-1 | .